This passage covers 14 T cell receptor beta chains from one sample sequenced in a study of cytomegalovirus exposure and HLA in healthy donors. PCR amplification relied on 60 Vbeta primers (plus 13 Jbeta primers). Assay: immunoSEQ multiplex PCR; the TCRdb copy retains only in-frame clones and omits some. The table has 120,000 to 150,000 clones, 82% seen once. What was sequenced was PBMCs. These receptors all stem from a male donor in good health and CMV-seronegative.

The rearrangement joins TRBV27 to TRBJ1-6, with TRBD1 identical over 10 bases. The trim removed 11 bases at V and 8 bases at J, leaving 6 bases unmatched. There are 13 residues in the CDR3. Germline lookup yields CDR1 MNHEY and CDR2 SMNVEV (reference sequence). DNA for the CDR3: TGTGCCTCCGCAGGGACAGGGGATTCACCCCTCCACTTT. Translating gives CASAGTGDSPLHF.

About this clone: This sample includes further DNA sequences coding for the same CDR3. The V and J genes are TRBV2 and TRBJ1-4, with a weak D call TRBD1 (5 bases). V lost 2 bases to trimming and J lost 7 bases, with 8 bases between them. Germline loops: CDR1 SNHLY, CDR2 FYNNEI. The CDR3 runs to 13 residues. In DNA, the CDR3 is TGTGCCAGCAGTGAACCGGGGGGTGAAAAACTGTTTTTT. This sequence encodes CASSEPGGEKLFF.

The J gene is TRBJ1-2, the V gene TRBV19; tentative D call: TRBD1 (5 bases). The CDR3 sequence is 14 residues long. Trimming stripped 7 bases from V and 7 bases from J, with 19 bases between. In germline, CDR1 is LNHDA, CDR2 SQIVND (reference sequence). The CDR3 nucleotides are TGTGCCAGTAACGTGTTTGGGGGGAAAGGTGGCTACACCTTC. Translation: CASNVFGGKGGYTF.

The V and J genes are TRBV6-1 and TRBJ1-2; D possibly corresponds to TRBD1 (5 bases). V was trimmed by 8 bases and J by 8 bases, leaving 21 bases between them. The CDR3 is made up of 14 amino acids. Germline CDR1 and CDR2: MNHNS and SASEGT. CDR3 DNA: TGTGCCAGCGGTGCTGAGAGGAGACAGTACGGCTACACCTTC. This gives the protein CASGAERRQYGYTF.

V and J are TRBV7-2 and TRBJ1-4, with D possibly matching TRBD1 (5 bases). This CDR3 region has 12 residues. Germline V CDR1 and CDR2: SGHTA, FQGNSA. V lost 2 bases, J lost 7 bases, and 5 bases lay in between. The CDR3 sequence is CASSLQGEKLFF. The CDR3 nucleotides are TGTGCCAGCAGCTTACAGGGTGAAAAACTGTTTTTT. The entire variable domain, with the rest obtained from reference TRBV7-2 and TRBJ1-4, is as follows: GAGVSQSPSNKVTEKGKDVELRCDPISGHTALYWYRQSLGQGLEFLIYFQGNSAPDKSGLPSDRFSAERTGGSVSTLTIQRTQQEDSAVYLCASSLQGEKLFFGSGTQLSVL.

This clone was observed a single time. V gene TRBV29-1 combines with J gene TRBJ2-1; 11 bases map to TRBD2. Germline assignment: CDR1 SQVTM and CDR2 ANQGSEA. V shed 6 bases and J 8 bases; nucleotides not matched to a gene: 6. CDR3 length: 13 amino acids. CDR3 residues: CSVYSGRADEQFF. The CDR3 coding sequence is TGCAGCGTATATAGCGGGAGGGCCGATGAGCAGTTCTTC.

CDR3 loop: CATTTGGLWTGELFF. The CDR3 region has the DNA TGTGCCACCACGACAGGGGGCTTATGGACCGGGGAGCTGTTTTTT. The V and J genes are TRBV28 and TRBJ2-2, with TRBD1 matching 10 bases. V was pared by 10 bases and J by 5 bases, with 10 bases of the junction left unmatched. The CDR3 sequence is 15 residues long. Germline-derived CDR1 and CDR2 are MDHEN and SYDVKM.

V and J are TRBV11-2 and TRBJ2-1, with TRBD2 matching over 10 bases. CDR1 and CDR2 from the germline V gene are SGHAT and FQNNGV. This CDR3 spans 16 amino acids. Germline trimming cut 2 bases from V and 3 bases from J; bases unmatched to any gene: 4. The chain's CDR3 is CASSLSGRGVYNEQFF. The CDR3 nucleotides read TGTGCCAGCAGCTTAAGCGGGAGGGGTGTCTACAATGAGCAGTTCTTC.

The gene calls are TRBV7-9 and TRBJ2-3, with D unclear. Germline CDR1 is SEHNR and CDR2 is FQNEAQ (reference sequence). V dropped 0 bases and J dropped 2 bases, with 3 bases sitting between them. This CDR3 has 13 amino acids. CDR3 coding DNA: TGTGCCAGCAGCTTAGCGGCCACAGATACGCAGTATTTT. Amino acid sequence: CASSLAATDTQYF.

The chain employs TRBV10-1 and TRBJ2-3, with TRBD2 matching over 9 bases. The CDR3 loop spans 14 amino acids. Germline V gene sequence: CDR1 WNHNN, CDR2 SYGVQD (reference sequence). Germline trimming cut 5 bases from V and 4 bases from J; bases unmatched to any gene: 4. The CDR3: CASSTAGGPDTQYF. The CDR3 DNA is TGCGCCAGCAGTACGGCGGGAGGGCCAGATACGCAGTATTTT.

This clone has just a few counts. The CDR3 protein is CASSRDTTDTQYF. DNA for the CDR3: TGCGCCAGCAGTCGGGACACCACAGATACGCAGTATTTT. V gene TRBV4-3 combines with J gene TRBJ2-3; a possible D gene is TRBD1 (6 bases). The CDR3 runs to 13 residues. Germline V gene data show CDR1 as LGHNA and CDR2 as YSLEER. V lost 6 bases, J lost 2 bases, and 9 bases lay in between.

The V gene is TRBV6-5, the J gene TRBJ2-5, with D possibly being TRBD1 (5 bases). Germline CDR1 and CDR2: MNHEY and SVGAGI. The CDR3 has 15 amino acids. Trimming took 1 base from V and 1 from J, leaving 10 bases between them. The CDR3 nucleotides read TGTGCCAGCAGTTACTGGGGCCCAGTCCAAGAGACCCAGTACTTC. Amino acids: CASSYWGPVQETQYF.

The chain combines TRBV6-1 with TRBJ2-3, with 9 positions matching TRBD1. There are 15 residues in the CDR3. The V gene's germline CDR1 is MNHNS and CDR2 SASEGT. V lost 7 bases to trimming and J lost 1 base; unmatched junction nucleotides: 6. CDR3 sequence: CASTDRGSRTDTQYF. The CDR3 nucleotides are TGTGCCAGCACAGACAGGGGGTCCCGCACAGATACGCAGTATTTT.

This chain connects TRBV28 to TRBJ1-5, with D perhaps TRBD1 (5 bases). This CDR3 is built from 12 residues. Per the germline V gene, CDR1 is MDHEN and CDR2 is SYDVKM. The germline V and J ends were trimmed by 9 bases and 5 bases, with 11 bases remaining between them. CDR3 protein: CASLRGDQPQHF. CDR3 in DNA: TGTGCCAGTTTAAGGGGCGATCAGCCCCAGCATTTT.